This is a list of T cell receptor beta chains from one sample in a study of T cells after yellow fever vaccination. From the 5' RACE reads, TCRdb called clonotypes with MiXCR, one entry per CDR3 protein. The sample includes approximately 580,000 distinct CDR3 sequences, around a sixth of them seen just once. This material consisted of PBMCs, taken 5 days after the first yellow fever vaccination. These receptors came from a man younger than 30 who received the YFV17D yellow fever vaccine. Each CDR3 is given without its conserved first and last residue. Some rows have no size entry. The others give once, few or many, or a class for an expanded clone.

CDR3 protein,V gene,clone size,J gene
ASSLVWVESYNEQF,TRBV5-6,NA,TRBJ2-1
ASRGISTDTQY,TRBV6-1,few,TRBJ2-3
ASSPHRGEGSYNSPLH,TRBV27,few,TRBJ1-6
ASSPVGQIIPQDTQY,TRBV7-6,few,TRBJ2-3
ASSPNPTENQPQH,TRBV5-1,NA,TRBJ1-5
ASRRGADTQY,TRBV6-1,few,TRBJ2-3
SARSGSNQPQH,TRBV20-1,many,TRBJ1-5
SASGLAEDSTDTQY,TRBV20-1,NA,TRBJ2-3
ASSSLVRRVQF,TRBV11-2,NA,TRBJ1-1
ASSLGRLYGYT,TRBV12-3/TRBV12-4,NA,TRBJ1-2
ASSPRQARFTGELF,TRBV9,NA,TRBJ2-2
ASSLSTSGAGETQY,TRBV5-1,few,TRBJ2-5
ASSRPGTGLYGYT,TRBV12-3/TRBV12-4,many,TRBJ1-2
ASSLVGVYSDTQY,TRBV5-6,few,TRBJ2-3
ASSSGAGENTEAF,TRBV11-3,once,TRBJ1-1
ASEPQGGQPQH,TRBV19,few,TRBJ1-5
ASSQGTGRGYGNTIY,TRBV12-3/TRBV12-4,few,TRBJ1-3
ASSFLAGLTDTQY,TRBV5-4,NA,TRBJ2-3
ASSAAGAYGDTQY,TRBV5-1,NA,TRBJ2-3
ASSLTSAYNEQF,TRBV12-3/TRBV12-4,few,TRBJ2-1
SVESGPSTYTQY,TRBV29-1,NA,TRBJ2-3
ASSIDGAGGSYEQY,TRBV7-2,NA,TRBJ2-7
ASRSGFRGETQY,TRBV27,NA,TRBJ2-5
ATGQGGDTQY,TRBV5-4,NA,TRBJ2-3
ASSPPATNTGELF,TRBV7-3,NA,TRBJ2-2
SVVTSGGTGELF,TRBV29-1,few,TRBJ2-2